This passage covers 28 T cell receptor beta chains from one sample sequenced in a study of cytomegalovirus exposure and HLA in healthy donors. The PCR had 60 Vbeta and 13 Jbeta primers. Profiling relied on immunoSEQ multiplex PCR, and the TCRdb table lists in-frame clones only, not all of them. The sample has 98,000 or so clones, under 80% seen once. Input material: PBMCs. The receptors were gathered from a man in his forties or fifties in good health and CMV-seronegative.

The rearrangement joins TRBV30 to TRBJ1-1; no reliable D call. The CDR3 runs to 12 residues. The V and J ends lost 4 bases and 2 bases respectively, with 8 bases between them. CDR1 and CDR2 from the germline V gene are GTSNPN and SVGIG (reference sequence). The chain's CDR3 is CAWNTANTEAFF. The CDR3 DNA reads TGTGCCTGGAATACAGCCAACACTGAAGCTTTCTTT.

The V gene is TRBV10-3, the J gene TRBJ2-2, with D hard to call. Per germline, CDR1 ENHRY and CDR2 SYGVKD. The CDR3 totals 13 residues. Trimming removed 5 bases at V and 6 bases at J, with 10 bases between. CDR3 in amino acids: CAISLFSPGELFF. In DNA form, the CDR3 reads TGTGCCATCAGTTTGTTCAGTCCCGGGGAGCTGTTTTTT.

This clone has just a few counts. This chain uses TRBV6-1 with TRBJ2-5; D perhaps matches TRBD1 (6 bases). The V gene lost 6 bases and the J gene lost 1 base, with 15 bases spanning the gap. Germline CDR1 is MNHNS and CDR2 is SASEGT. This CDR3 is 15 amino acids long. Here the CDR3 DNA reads TGTGCCAGCAGGAAGGAGACAGGACTCCAAGAGACCCAGTACTTC. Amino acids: CASRKETGLQETQYF.

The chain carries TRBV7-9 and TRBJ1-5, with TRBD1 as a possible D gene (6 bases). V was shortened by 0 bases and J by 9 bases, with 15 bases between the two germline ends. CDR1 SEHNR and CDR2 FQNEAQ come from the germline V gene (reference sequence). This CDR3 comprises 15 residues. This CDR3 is CASSLAPDSRGPQHF. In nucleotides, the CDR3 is TGTGCCAGCAGCTTAGCGCCGGACAGCCGTGGGCCCCAGCATTTT.

CDR3 sequence: CASSQAPGAYEQYF. The CDR3 bases are TGCGCCAGCAGCCAGGCCCCCGGGGCCTACGAGCAGTACTTC. The chain couples TRBV4-1 to TRBJ2-7; D might be TRBD2 (5 bases). Germline assignment: CDR1 MGHRA and CDR2 YSYEKL. The ends were cut back, 3 bases at V and 2 bases at J, with 11 bases in the middle. The CDR3 loop spans 14 amino acids.

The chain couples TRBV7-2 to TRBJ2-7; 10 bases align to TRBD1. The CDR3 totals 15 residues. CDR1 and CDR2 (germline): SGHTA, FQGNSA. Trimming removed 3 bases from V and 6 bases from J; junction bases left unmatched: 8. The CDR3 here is CASSFLTGGAGEQYF. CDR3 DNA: TGTGCCAGCAGCTTTCTGACAGGGGGCGCGGGCGAGCAGTACTTC. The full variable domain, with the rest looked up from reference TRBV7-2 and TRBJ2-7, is GAGVSQSPSNKVTEKGKDVELRCDPISGHTALYWYRQSLGQGLEFLIYFQGNSAPDKSGLPSDRFSAERTGGSVSTLTIQRTQQEDSAVYLCASSFLTGGAGEQYFGPGTRLTVT.

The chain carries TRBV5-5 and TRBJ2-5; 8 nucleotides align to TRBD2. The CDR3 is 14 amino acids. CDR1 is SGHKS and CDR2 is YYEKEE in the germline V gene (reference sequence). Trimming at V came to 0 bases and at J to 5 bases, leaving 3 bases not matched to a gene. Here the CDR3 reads CASSLGGGGETQYF. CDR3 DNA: TGTGCCAGCAGCTTGGGAGGCGGGGGGGAGACCCAGTACTTC.

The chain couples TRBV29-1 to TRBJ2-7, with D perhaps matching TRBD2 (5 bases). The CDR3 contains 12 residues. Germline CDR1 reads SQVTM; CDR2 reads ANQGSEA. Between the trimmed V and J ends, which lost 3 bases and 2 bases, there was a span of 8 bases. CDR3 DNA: TGCAGCGTTGACGGGGATACCTACGAGCAGTACTTC. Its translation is CSVDGDTYEQYF.

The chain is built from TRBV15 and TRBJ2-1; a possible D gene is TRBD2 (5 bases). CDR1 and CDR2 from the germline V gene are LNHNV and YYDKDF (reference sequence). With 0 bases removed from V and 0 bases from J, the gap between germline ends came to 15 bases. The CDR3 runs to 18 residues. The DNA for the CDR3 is TGTGCCACCAGCAGAGATTTGATGAGGGTTAGCTCCTACAATGAGCAGTTCTTC. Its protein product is CATSRDLMRVSSYNEQFF.

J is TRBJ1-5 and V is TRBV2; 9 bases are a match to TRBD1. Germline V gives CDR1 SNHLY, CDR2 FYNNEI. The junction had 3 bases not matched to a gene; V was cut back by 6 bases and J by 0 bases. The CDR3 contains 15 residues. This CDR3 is CASRTGGLSNQPQHF. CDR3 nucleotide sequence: TGTGCCAGCAGAACAGGGGGCCTTAGCAATCAGCCCCAGCATTTT.

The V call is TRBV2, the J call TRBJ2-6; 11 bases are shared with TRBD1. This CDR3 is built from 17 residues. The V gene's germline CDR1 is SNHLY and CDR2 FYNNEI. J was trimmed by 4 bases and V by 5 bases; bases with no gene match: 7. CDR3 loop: CASSYGQGASGANVLTF. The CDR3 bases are TGTGCCAGCAGTTACGGACAGGGGGCTTCCGGGGCCAACGTCCTGACTTTC.

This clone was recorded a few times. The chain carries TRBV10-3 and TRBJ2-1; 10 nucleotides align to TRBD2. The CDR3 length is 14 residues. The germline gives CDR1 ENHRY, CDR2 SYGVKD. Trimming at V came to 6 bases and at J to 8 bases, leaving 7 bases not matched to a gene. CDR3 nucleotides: TGTGCCATCAGGAGCGGGGGGGCTGGGGATGAGCAGTTCTTC. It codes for CAIRSGGAGDEQFF.

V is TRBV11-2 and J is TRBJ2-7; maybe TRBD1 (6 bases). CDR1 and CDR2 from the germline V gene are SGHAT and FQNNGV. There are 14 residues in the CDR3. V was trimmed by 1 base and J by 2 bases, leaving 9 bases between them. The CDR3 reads CASSLVGGPYEQYF. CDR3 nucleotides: TGTGCCAGCAGCTTAGTTGGGGGCCCCTACGAGCAGTACTTC.

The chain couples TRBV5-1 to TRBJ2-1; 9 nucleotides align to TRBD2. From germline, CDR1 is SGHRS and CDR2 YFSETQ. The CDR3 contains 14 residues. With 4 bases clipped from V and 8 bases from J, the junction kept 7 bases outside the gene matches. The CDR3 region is CASSPPGLAHEQFF. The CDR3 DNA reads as TGCGCCAGCAGCCCACCGGGACTAGCTCATGAGCAGTTCTTC.

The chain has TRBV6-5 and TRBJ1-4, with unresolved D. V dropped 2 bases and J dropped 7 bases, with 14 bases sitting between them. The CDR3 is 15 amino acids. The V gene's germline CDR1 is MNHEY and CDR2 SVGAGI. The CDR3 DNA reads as TGTGCCAGCAGTTACGGACGGGAGGTTGGTGAAAAACTGTTTTTT. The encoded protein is CASSYGREVGEKLFF.

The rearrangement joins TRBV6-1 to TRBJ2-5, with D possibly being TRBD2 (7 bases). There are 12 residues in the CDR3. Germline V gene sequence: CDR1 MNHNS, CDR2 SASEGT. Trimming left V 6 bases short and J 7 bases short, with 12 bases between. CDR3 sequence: CASRKGGGTQYF. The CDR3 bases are TGTGCCAGCAGGAAAGGGGGGGGGACCCAGTACTTC.

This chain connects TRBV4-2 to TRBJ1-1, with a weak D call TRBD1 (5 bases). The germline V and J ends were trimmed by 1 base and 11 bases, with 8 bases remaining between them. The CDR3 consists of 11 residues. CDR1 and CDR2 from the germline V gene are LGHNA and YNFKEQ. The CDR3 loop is CASSQGSGAFF. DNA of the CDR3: TGTGCCAGCAGCCAAGGGTCAGGGGCTTTCTTT.

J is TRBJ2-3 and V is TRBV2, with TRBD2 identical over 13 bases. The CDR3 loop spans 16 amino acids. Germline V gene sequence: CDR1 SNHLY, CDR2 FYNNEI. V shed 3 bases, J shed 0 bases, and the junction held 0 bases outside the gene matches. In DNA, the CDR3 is TGTGCCAGCAGTGAGGGACTAGCGGGGAGCACAGATACGCAGTATTTT. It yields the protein CASSEGLAGSTDTQYF.

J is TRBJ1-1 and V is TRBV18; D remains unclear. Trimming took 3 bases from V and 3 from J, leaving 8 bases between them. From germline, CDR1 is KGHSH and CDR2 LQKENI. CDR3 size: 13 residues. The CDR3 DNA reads TGTGCCAGCTCACCTACGGGGTACACTGAAGCTTTCTTT. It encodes CASSPTGYTEAFF.

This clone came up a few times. The CDR3 is CSAFELVEQYF. The CDR3 region has the DNA TGCAGTGCTTTCGAGTTGGTCGAGCAGTACTTC. V usage is TRBV20-1 and J usage is TRBJ2-5; no clear D. The better agreement between TRBJ2-7 and the DNA end casts doubt on the J call. Germline CDR1 DFQATT, CDR2 SNEGSKA (reference sequence). This CDR3 has 11 amino acids.

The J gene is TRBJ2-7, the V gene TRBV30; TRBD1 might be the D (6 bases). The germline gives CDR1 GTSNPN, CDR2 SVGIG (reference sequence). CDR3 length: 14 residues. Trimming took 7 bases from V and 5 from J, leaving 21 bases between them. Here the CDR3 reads CASTTEQGIHEQYF. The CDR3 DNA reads TGTGCCTCGACCACGGAACAGGGAATCCACGAGCAGTACTTC.

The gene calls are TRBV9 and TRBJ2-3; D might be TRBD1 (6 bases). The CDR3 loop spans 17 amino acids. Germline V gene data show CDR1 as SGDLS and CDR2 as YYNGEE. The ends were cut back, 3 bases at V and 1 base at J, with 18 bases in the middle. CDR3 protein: CASSDDRSFLGTDTQYF. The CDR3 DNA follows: TGTGCCAGCAGCGATGACAGGTCTTTCTTGGGCACAGATACGCAGTATTTT.

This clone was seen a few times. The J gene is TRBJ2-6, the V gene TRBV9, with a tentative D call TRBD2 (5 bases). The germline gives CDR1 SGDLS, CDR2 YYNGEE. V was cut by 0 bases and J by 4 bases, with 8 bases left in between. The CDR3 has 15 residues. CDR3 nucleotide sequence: TGTGCCAGCAGCGTAGGGAGGTCCGGGGCCAACGTCCTGACTTTC. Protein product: CASSVGRSGANVLTF.

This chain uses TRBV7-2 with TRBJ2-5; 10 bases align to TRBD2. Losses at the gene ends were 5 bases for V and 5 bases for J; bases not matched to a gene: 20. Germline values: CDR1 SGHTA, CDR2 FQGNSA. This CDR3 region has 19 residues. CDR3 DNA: TGTGCCAGCAGCCCCGAGGAAGGACTAGCGGTTCCCCGGGGTGAGACCCAGTACTTC. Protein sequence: CASSPEEGLAVPRGETQYF.

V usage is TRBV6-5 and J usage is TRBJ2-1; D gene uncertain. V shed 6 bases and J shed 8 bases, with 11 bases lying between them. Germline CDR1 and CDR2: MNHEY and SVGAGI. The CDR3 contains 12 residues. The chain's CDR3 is CASSPLGYEQFF. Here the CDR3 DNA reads TGTGCCAGCAGCCCTCTGGGCTATGAGCAGTTCTTC.

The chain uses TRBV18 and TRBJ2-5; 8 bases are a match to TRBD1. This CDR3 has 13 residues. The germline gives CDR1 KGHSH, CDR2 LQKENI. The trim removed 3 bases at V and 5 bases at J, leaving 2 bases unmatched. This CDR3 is CASSPQGAETQYF. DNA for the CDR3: TGTGCCAGCTCACCCCAGGGGGCTGAGACCCAGTACTTC.

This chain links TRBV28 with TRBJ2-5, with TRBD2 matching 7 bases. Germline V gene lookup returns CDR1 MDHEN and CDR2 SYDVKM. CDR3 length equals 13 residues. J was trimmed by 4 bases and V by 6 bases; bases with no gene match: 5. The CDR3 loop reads CASSGGTRETQYF. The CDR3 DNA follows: TGTGCCAGCAGCGGGGGGACGCGAGAGACCCAGTACTTC.

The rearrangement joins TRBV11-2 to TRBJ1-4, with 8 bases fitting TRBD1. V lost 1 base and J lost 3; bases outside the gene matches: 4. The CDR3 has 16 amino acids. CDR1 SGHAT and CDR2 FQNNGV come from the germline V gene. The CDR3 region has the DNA TGTGCCAGCAGCTTAGGCCAGGGGGCGGCTAATGAAAAACTGTTTTTT. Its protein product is CASSLGQGAANEKLFF.